This T cell receptor beta chain derives from a study of cytomegalovirus exposure and HLA in healthy donors. Turning to the study itself: Assignment to the Caucasian-associated ancestry cluster applied to around 80% of the approximately 400 genotyped donors.

The PCR had 60 Vbeta and 13 Jbeta primers. The data were produced by immunoSEQ multiplex PCR, yet TCRdb's version contains in-frame clones alone and is incomplete. The sample has more than 200,000 clones; about four fifths are singletons. This sequence originates from a middle-aged man in good health and CMV-seropositive. The sample was PBMCs.

CDR3 protein: CASSASGSSETQYF. CDR3 DNA: TGTGCCAGCAGTGCTAGCGGGAGTTCAGAGACCCAGTACTTC. This chain connects TRBV6-4 to TRBJ2-5; TRBD2 matches 10 bases. The germline V gene encodes CDR1 MRHNA and CDR2 SNTAGT. With 4 bases clipped from V and 4 bases from J, the junction kept 3 bases outside the gene matches. The CDR3 runs to 14 residues.